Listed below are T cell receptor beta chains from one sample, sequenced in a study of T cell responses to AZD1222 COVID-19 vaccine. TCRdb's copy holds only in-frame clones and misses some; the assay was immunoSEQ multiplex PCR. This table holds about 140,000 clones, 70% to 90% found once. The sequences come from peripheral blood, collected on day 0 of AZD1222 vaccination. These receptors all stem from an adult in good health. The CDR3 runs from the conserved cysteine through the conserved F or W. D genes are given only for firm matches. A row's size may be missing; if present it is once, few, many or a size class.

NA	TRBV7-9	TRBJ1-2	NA	CASSLSSRSGSGYTF	TGTGCCAGCAGCTTAAGTTCGCGATCCGGCTCGGGCTACACCTTC
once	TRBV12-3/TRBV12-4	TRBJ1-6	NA	CASSLTTNSPLHF	TGTGCCAGCAGTCTCACTACAAATTCACCCCTCCACTTT
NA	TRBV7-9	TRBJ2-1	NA	CASSPRSRDLNNEQFF	TGTGCCAGCAGCCCTAGGAGCCGGGACTTGAACAATGAGCAGTTCTTC
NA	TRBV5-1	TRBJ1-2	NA	CASRPGPLIVSTGRYGYTF	TGCGCCAGCAGGCCCGGCCCGCTTATAGTGTCTACAGGCCGCTATGGCTACACCTTC
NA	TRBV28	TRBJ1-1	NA	CASSLGGRDTEAFF	TGTGCCAGCAGTTTGGGGGGGCGAGACACTGAAGCTTTCTTT
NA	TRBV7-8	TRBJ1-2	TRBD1	CASSLEGQGPYGYTF	TGTGCCAGCAGCTTAGAGGGACAGGGACCCTATGGCTACACCTTC
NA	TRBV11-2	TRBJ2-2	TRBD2	CASYTSGYTGELFF	TGTGCCAGCTATACTAGCGGATACACCGGGGAGCTGTTTTTT
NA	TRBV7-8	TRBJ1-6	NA	CASSLSGGGSPLHF	TGTGCCAGCAGCTTATCTGGGGGGGGATCACCCCTCCACTTT
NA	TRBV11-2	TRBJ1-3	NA	CASSTGSHSGNTIYF	TGTGCCAGCAGCACCGGGTCCCACTCTGGAAACACCATATATTTT
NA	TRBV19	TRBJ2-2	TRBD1	CASSTDRGRPVGAGELFF	TGTGCCAGTAGTACGGACAGGGGGCGACCGGTTGGTGCCGGGGAGCTGTTTTTT
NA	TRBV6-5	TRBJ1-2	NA	CASGVGGTQNGYTF	TGTGCCAGCGGGGTTGGGGGGACGCAAAATGGCTACACCTTC
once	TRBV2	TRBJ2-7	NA	CASSGDGGGPSYEQYF	TGTGCCAGCTCAGGGGACGGAGGGGGCCCTAGCTACGAGCAGTACTTC
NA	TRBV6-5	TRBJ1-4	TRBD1	CASSYDRVNEKLFF	TGTGCCAGCAGTTACGACAGGGTAAATGAAAAACTGTTTTTT
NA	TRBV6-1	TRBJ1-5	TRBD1	CASSELTGSNQPQHF	TGTGCCAGCAGTGAACTGACAGGGAGCAATCAGCCCCAGCATTTT
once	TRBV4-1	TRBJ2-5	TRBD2	CASSQTGLAGETQYF	TGCGCCAGCAGCCAGACAGGACTAGCAGGGGAGACCCAGTACTTC
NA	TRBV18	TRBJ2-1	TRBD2	CASSPLAGGTYNEQFF	TGTGCCAGCTCACCGTTAGCGGGGGGGACCTACAATGAGCAGTTCTTC
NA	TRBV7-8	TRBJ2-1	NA	CASSVRGPINEQFF	TGTGCCAGCAGCGTCAGAGGGCCGATTAATGAGCAGTTCTTC
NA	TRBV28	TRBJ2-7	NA	CASSIEAYEQYF	TGTGCCAGCAGTATTGAGGCTTACGAGCAGTACTTC
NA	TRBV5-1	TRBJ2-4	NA	CASSLGGAKNIQYF	TGCGCCAGCAGCTTAGGGGGGGCCAAAAACATTCAGTACTTC
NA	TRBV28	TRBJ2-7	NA	CASRSPVVGLSYEQYF	TGTGCCAGCAGGTCCCCTGTCGTGGGCTTATCCTACGAGCAGTACTTC
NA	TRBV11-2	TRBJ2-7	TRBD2	CASSFRLAGPSYEQYF	TGTGCCAGCAGCTTTAGACTAGCGGGTCCGTCCTACGAGCAGTACTTC
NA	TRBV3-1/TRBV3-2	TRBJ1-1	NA	CASSQSPGHLEAFF	TGTGCCAGCAGCCAAAGTCCGGGACACCTTGAAGCTTTCTTT
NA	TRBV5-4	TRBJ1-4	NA	CASSFQGRDEKLFF	TGTGCCAGCAGCTTTCAGGGCAGGGATGAAAAACTGTTTTTT
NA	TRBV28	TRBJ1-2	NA	CASSSWGTNYGYTF	TGTGCCAGCAGTTCGTGGGGAACTAACTATGGCTACACCTTC
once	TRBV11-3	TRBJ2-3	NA	CASSVSGSTDTQYF	TGTGCCAGCAGCGTTAGCGGCTCCACAGATACGCAGTATTTT
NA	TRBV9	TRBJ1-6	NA	CASSVGSPRNSPLHF	TGTGCCAGCAGCGTAGGGAGCCCCAGGAATTCACCCCTCCACTTT
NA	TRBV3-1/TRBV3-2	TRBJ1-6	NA	CASSQNRVSNSPLHF	TGTGCCAGCAGCCAGAACAGGGTTTCCAATTCACCCCTCCACTTT
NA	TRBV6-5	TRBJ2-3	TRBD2	CASSSGTRTTDTQYF	TGTGCCAGCAGTTCCGGGACTAGAACCACAGATACGCAGTATTTT